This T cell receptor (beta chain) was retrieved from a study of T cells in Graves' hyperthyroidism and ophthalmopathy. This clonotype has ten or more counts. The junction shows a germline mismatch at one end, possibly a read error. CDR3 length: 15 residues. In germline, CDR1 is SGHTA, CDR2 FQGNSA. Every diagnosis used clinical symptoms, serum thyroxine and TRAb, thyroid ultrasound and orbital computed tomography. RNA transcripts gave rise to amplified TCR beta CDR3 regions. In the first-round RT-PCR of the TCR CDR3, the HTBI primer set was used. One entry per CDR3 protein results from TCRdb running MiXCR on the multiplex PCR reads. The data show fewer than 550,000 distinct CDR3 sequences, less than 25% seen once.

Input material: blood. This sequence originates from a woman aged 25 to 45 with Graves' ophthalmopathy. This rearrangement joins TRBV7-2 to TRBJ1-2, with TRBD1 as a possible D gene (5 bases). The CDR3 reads CASTLAWDVNYGYTF. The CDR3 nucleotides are TGTGCCAGCACCTTAGCGTGGGACGTGAACTATGGCTACACCTTC.